The 10 T cell receptor beta chains reported below all come from one sample, sequenced in a study of CD4+ T cells in melanoma (dated by TCRdb to the early 2020s). Receptor libraries were prepared by the immunoSEQ multiplex PCR assay. The source is immuneACCESS, and TCRdb retained only in-frame sequences with V and J called. Part of the clones is not carried over; for the studies checked, unresolved V genes explain less than half of this, and the remainder is unexplained. The sample table shows over 4,000 clones, and roughly three fifths are seen once. The ten largest clones represent about 22% of the sample. The sample taken for sequencing was cells from a culture (not recorded whether cultured in vitro). All receptors derive from a human donor with melanoma.

The chain employs TRBV7-8 and TRBJ1-1; no clear D. Trimming took 5 bases from V and 0 from J, leaving 10 bases between them. CDR3 size: 14 residues. Germline values: CDR1 SGHVS, CDR2 FQNEAQ. The CDR3 region is CASSRGLMNTEAFF. CDR3 nucleotide sequence: TGTGCCAGCAGCCGAGGGCTAATGAACACTGAAGCTTTCTTT.

Sample share makes this clone medium-sized (0.01 to 0.1%). The chain has TRBV30 and TRBJ1-2; D perhaps matches TRBD1 (5 bases). In germline, CDR1 is GTSNPN, CDR2 SVGIG (reference sequence). The ends were cut back, 3 bases at V and 4 bases at J, with 12 bases in the middle. The CDR3 is made up of 13 amino acids. CDR3 in amino acids: CAWRGAGSYGYTF. CDR3 nucleotides: TGTGCCTGGAGAGGCGCAGGGAGCTATGGCTACACCTTC. Looking up the rest from reference TRBV30 and TRBJ1-2 gives the full variable domain: SQTIHQWPATLVQPVGSPLSLECTVEGTSNPNLYWYRQAAGRGLQLLFYSVGIGQISSEVPQNLSASRPQDRQFILSSKKLLLSDSGFYLCAWRGAGSYGYTFGSGTRLTVV.

The table lists this clone with a few counts. The gene calls are TRBV29-1 and TRBJ2-2, with no clear D. Between the trimmed V and J ends, which lost 4 bases and 0 bases, there was a span of 3 bases. Germline V gene lookup returns CDR1 SQVTM and CDR2 ANQGSEA. The CDR3 is 12 amino acids. The CDR3 region is CSVATNTGELFF. In DNA, the CDR3 is TGCAGCGTTGCAACGAACACCGGGGAGCTGTTTTTT.

The chain is built from TRBV7-2 and TRBJ1-2, with D tentatively TRBD1 (5 bases). V shed 3 bases and J shed 13 bases, with 15 bases lying between them. Germline V gene data show CDR1 as SGHTA and CDR2 as FQGNSA. CDR3 length: 12 residues. The CDR3: CASSFGTPKATF. Written as DNA, the CDR3 is TGTGCCAGCAGCTTCGGGACTCCCAAAGCCACCTTC.

This clone was observed a few times. The gene calls are TRBV6-7 and TRBJ1-2, with D hard to call. TRBV6-7 is an ORF, with its function uncertain. The CDR3 sequence is 11 residues long. Deletions cut 8 bases from V and 5 bases from J, with 9 bases between. The CDR3 coding sequence is TGTGCCAGCCCCGGCGGGTATGGCTACACCTTC. It specifies CASPGGYGYTF.

The rearrangement uses TRBV27 and TRBJ2-7; perhaps D is TRBD1 or TRBD2 (5 bases each). Germline V lookup: CDR1 MNHEY, CDR2 SMNVEV (reference sequence). V lost 4 bases and J lost 5, with 12 bases in between. The CDR3 consists of 13 residues. The CDR3 nucleotides are TGTGCCAGCAGTTCGACCAGGGACCACGAGCAGTACTTC. Protein sequence: CASSSTRDHEQYF.

The rearrangement joins TRBV7-9 to TRBJ1-2; D gene ambiguous. The germline gives CDR1 SEHNR, CDR2 FQNEAQ (reference sequence). The CDR3 length is 17 residues. V was clipped by 6 bases and J by 8 bases, with 28 bases between them. The CDR3, as DNA: TGTGCCAGCAGACCCCCGGGCGCAGGTGGACCGGGGTCGGGCTACACCTTC. Protein sequence: CASRPPGAGGPGSGYTF. Based on the CDR3 plus reference TRBV7-9 and TRBJ1-2, the full variable domain is DTGVSQNPRHKITKRGQNVTFRCDPISEHNRLYWYRQTLGQGPEFLTYFQNEAQLEKSRLLSDRFSAERPKGSFSTLEIQRTEQGDSAMYLCASRPPGAGGPGSGYTFGSGTRLTVV.

The chain combines TRBV19 with TRBJ2-7; 9 bases align to TRBD1. Germline lookup yields CDR1 LNHDA and CDR2 SQIVND (reference sequence). V dropped 9 bases and J dropped 0; count of bases not matched to a gene: 6. CDR3 length: 14 residues. The CDR3 nucleotides read TGTGCCAGGGGACAGGGAGAGGACTCCTACGAGCAGTACTTC. Residues: CARGQGEDSYEQYF.

This clone was seen once. The V and J genes are TRBV6-2 or TRBV6-3 and TRBJ2-1; 11 nucleotides line up with TRBD2. The germline CDR1 and CDR2 sequences are MNHEY and SVGEGT. J lost 9 bases, V lost 2 bases, and 15 bases had no gene match. The CDR3 sequence is 18 residues long. CDR3 in DNA: TGTGCCAGCAGTTACCCTCTCCGAGGGACTAGCGGTTTTTTTGAGCAGTTCTTC. Its translation: CASSYPLRGTSGFFEQFF.

The chain uses TRBV6-5 and TRBJ2-7; TRBD2 is a possible D gene (5 bases). The CDR3 runs to 12 residues. Looked up from germline, CDR1 is MNHEY and CDR2 is SVGAGI. V was pared by 8 bases and J by 1 base, with 9 bases between. The CDR3 DNA sequence: TGTGCCAGCCAAGGACTTTCCTACGAGCAGTACTTC. This gives the protein CASQGLSYEQYF.